This TCR beta chain was sequenced in a study of blood T cells in healthy people across ages. The V segment lost 5 bases and the J segment 5 bases; nucleotides outside the gene matches: 2. The germline gives CDR1 SGHDT, CDR2 YYEEEE. This CDR3 comprises 13 residues. A minimum of 6.5 million PBMCs was isolated per sample. The amount of total RNA extracted per sample was at least 5.5 micrograms. With a J-beta primer mix and a sample-barcoded 5' primer, a second PCR ran 7 to 11 cycles. TCRdb reanalysed the 5' RACE reads using MiXCR and keeps one entry per CDR3 protein. The repertoire holds 550,000 to 750,000 distinct CDR3 sequences, with around a fifth as singletons.

The sample taken for sequencing was blood. This rearrangement joins TRBV5-6 to TRBJ1-4; TRBD1 matches at 8 bases. The source is a man in his sixties or seventies in good health. CDR3: CASRGQENEKLFF. DNA for the CDR3: TGTGCCAGCAGGGGACAGGAGAATGAAAAACTGTTTTTT.